The entry below gives a single TCR beta chain sequence along with its context. Libraries were prepared by immunoSEQ multiplex PCR; TCRdb keeps only in-frame clonotypes and omits some of them. In the table there are about 140,000 clones, over 80% of which are singletons. These data originate in a study of radiation and T cells in renal cell carcinoma. At the level of the study: Nephrectomy followed 15 Gy stereotactic body radiation by 4 weeks.

Time point noted: baseline pretreatment blood. The treatment was: 15 Gy SBRT to primary tumor, nephrectomy 4 weeks later. After SBRT, blood was collected at 2 and 4 weeks, plus baseline. Clear cell pathology was present in this patient's renal cell carcinoma. The sample here was blood, taken from a patient whose treatment included radiotherapy and nephrectomy. This TCR derives from a woman between 50 and 59 years old with renal cell carcinoma.

The CDR3 nucleotides read TGTGCCAGCAGGGGCCAGGGGAACGGTGGCTACACCTTC. Its translation: CASRGQGNGGYTF. The chain is built from TRBV7-9 and TRBJ1-2, with a possible D match to TRBD1 (6 bases). Germline CDR1 is SEHNR and CDR2 is FQNEAQ (reference sequence). Trimming stripped 6 bases from V and 7 bases from J, with 15 bases between. The CDR3 has 13 amino acids.